The rows below give T cell receptor beta chains drawn from one sample of a study of immune cell composition in non-small cell lung cancer. Sequencing used immunoSEQ multiplex PCR; TCRdb keeps in-frame clones, though not all of them. In the table there are roughly 11,000 clones, around 60% of which are singletons. Specimen: lung tumor tissue. These receptor sequences come from a human donor with non-small cell lung cancer. Both conserved end residues are part of each CDR3. The order of the fields is V gene, J gene, CDR3 protein.

TRBV4-2	TRBJ2-3	CASSPGLAGGGVTDTQYF
TRBV9	TRBJ2-2	CASSPRRFTGELFF
TRBV28	TRBJ2-7	CASSLRIGVGTGPIYEQYF
TRBV18	TRBJ2-7	CASSAYRAENYEQYF
TRBV7-2	TRBJ1-1	CASSAGAYTEAFF
TRBV7-9	TRBJ1-2	CASSSPIQGGPTF
TRBV6-5	TRBJ2-1	CASSYSRYNEQFF
TRBV7-3	TRBJ2-3	CASSLLAGTDTQYF
TRBV6-5	TRBJ2-5	CASSYGLAETQYF
TRBV5-1	TRBJ2-7	CASSLVGLAGGNEQYF
TRBV5-1	TRBJ2-1	CASSFATSRDNEQFF
TRBV5-6	TRBJ2-3	CASSQGLASGDTQYF
TRBV30	TRBJ2-5	CAWSVREDRGLPQETQYF
TRBV27	TRBJ1-4	CASSQRQGAGEKLFF
TRBV7-9	TRBJ2-5	CASSLLAGLARETQYF
TRBV7-9	.	CASSPYGQPYEQYF
TRBV28	TRBJ2-5	CASSLIVSPGETQYF
TRBV6-5	TRBJ2-1	CASSKEVSYNEQFF
TRBV29-1	TRBJ1-1	CSVDNIGAGAFF
TRBV7-2	TRBJ2-7	CASSLVISREQYF
TRBV6-4	TRBJ2-1	CASSEISGRAGEQFF
TRBV6-1	TRBJ2-5	CASSEDPSEETQYF
TRBV9	TRBJ1-2	CASSVGQGAGGYTF